The T cell receptor (beta chain) under discussion was sequenced for a study of blood T cell repertoires in COVID-19. The CDR3 runs 16 residues. V was clipped by 1 base and J by 2 bases; unmatched bases: 7. In germline, CDR1 is SNHLY, CDR2 FYNNEI. The cohort comprised adults aged about 18 to 100 years residing in under 30 US areas. Clinical history as reported by participants underpinned cohort assignment. Measured with immunoSEQ multiplex PCR; TCRdb has only the in-frame clones, and not every one. The table shows approximately 200,000 clones, with around 85% occurring only once. This sequence was found in a man aged 35-49 years who had recovered from COVID-19. The specimen was PBMCs or T cells enriched from blood (not recorded which). The chain employs TRBV2 and TRBJ2-5, with 7 bases matching TRBD2. CDR3 nucleotide sequence: TGTGCCAGCAGTGAAGGAAGGCTAGCGGTTCAAGAGACCCAGTACTTC. Protein product: CASSEGRLAVQETQYF. The variable domain in full, with the rest retrieved from reference TRBV2 and TRBJ2-5, is EPEVTQTPSHQVTQMGQEVILRCVPISNHLYFYWYRQILGQKVEFLVSFYNNEISEKSEIFDDQFSVERPDGSNFTLKIRSTKLEDSAMYFCASSEGRLAVQETQYFGPGTRLLVL.